The clone carrying this T cell receptor (beta chain) came up once. Here immunoSEQ multiplex PCR was the method, and the copy in TCRdb shows in-frame clones only, minus some. The sample includes approximately 590,000 clones, around 95% of them seen just once. Trimming shortened V by 8 bases and J by 6 bases, and 13 bases separated the two germline ends. This CDR3 region has 12 residues. In germline, CDR1 is MNHEY, CDR2 SMNVEV (reference sequence). Naive-designated CD8 cells lacked CD45RO, were positively enriched for CCR7, and omitted terminally differentiated effector memory CD45RA+ cells. The data were obtained in a study of shared clonotypes between healthy human individuals.

The specimen was naive CD8+ T cells sorted from blood. The V call is TRBV27, the J call TRBJ1-1, with a possible D match to TRBD1 (5 bases). The TCR was taken from a woman aged 30 to 39 in good health. The CDR3 DNA sequence: TGTGCCAGCGGGACGGGGGGGTCTGAAGCTTTCTTT. Translation gives CASGTGGSEAFF.